These T cell receptor beta chains were read from a single sample in a study of T cell responses to AZD1222 COVID-19 vaccine. Sequencing was performed with immunoSEQ multiplex PCR; in TCRdb, only in-frame clones are kept and a portion is missing. This repertoire shows fewer than 200,000 clones, roughly 92% found once; its top ten account for roughly 1.3%. The sample consisted of peripheral blood, taken on day 0 of AZD1222 vaccination. Receptor source: an adult in good health. Both conserved end residues are part of each CDR3. Clone sizes are given selectively: once, few, many, or a class where the clone is expanded.

clone_size	j_call	v_call	cdr3_aa
.	TRBJ2-1	TRBV18	CASSPRGTSGNEQFF
.	TRBJ1-1	TRBV30	CAWSRWRGFGNTEAFF
.	TRBJ1-5	TRBV7-8	CASSFSSGSAAFEPQHF
.	TRBJ1-5	TRBV7-2	CASSLGGGRDRQPQHF
.	TRBJ1-1	TRBV12-3/TRBV12-4	CASSLAGTGTGVF
.	TRBJ2-7	TRBV5-1	CASSWEGNYEQYF
.	TRBJ2-2	TRBV27	CASSLLAGATNANTGELFF
.	TRBJ1-1	TRBV6-5	CASSYGGTEAFF
.	TRBJ1-1	TRBV7-3	CASSLQGMNTEAFF
.	TRBJ1-5	TRBV28	CASSLSGTGSQPQHF
.	TRBJ2-7	TRBV6-5	CASSSGLAGGPYEQYF
.	TRBJ1-2	TRBV14	CASSQDWPARGYTF
.	TRBJ1-2	TRBV5-4	CASSITGQGAYGYTF
.	TRBJ2-7	TRBV3-1/TRBV3-2	CASSQEGAYEQYF
.	TRBJ2-5	TRBV10-3	CAIRIKYRGGETQYF
.	TRBJ2-5	TRBV5-1	CASSLAGALRGPGETQYF
.	TRBJ2-2	TRBV7-3	CASRTSANTGELFF
.	TRBJ1-5	TRBV19	CASSRRRGTGGRQPQHF
few	TRBJ2-5	TRBV21-1	CASSTGTSGGALETQYF
.	TRBJ2-3	TRBV19	CASSSYKTSRADTQYF
.	TRBJ1-1	TRBV19	CASSARRGQGKGNTEAFF
.	TRBJ2-7	TRBV3-1/TRBV3-2	CASSQVFGHLEPYEQYF
.	TRBJ2-3	TRBV28	CASSERSGGYTDTQYF
.	TRBJ2-6	TRBV6-1	CASSETGGANVLTF
.	TRBJ2-5	TRBV11-2	CASSAGLIRGRETQYF
.	TRBJ1-5	TRBV7-2	CASRTGHLSNQPQHF
.	TRBJ2-5	TRBV9	CASRRTGGRGETQYF
.	TRBJ2-5	TRBV28	CASRAAQETQYF
.	TRBJ1-1	TRBV5-1	CASSFVGNTEAFF
.	TRBJ1-5	TRBV5-1	CASSLGAGGENQPQHF
.	TRBJ1-3	TRBV4-1	CASSQDWGSGGAIYF
.	TRBJ2-7	TRBV6-5	CASSYPGAYEQYF
.	TRBJ1-6	TRBV28	CASSSGQLDSPLHF
.	TRBJ1-4	TRBV7-9	CATQVGQTNEKLFF
.	TRBJ1-4	TRBV19	CASSLDRAKELFF
.	TRBJ2-1	TRBV7-3	CASSLNEAGVNDEQFF
.	TRBJ2-1	TRBV5-1	CASSLGGLDTLNEQFF
.	TRBJ1-5	TRBV4-1	CASSQRTANQPQHF
.	TRBJ1-2	TRBV24-1	CATSAGQGAGGYTF
.	TRBJ2-5	TRBV18	CASSSAGTGVKETQYF
.	TRBJ1-6	TRBV5-1	CASSTGQGLGSPLHF
.	TRBJ2-7	TRBV7-9	CASSPAAGSYEQYF
.	TRBJ1-3	TRBV12-3/TRBV12-4	CASSSAGNTIYF
.	TRBJ1-5	TRBV13	CASSLRTGNQPQHF
.	TRBJ1-2	TRBV7-3	CASSPGQARNYGYTF
.	TRBJ2-3	TRBV10-3	CAISDNLAGALLPPQYF
.	TRBJ1-2	TRBV12-3/TRBV12-4	CASRKQGAGGYTF
.	TRBJ2-7	TRBV9	CASSVGTGASYEQYF
once	TRBJ1-5	TRBV7-9	CASSSPGTGGSQPQHF
.	TRBJ1-1	TRBV25-1	CASSERKGLNTEAFF
.	TRBJ1-1	TRBV9	CASSAEMGGTEAFF
.	TRBJ2-6	TRBV19	CASSGTGALSGANVLTF
.	TRBJ1-5	TRBV23-1	CASSHLTDKLQPQHF
.	TRBJ2-7	TRBV28	CASSAWRGTWGGEQYF
.	TRBJ2-3	TRBV7-9	CASWLRTGGSADTQYF
.	TRBJ1-6	TRBV7-7	CASSLDQNSPLHF
.	TRBJ2-7	TRBV12-3/TRBV12-4	CASSIDGSYEQYF
.	TRBJ1-2	TRBV28	CASSLEIANYGYTF
.	TRBJ2-2	TRBV5-1	CASSPGNSFTGELFF